The T cell receptor beta chain under discussion was sequenced for a study of blood T cell repertoires in COVID-19. Study-level background: Donors in the United States, Italy and Spain gave samples during acute or convalescent COVID-19. Sources were T cells, B-cell-depleted T cells, or PBMCs; the material itself was cDNA or gDNA.

Measured with immunoSEQ multiplex PCR; TCRdb has only the in-frame clones, and not every one. The sample includes about 52,000 clones, around 80% of them seen just once. The TCR sequence derives from an elderly woman with COVID-19, enrolled during active disease. Sequenced: peripheral blood.

CDR3 sequence: CASGTRAGTSGSTTYEQYF. CDR3 nucleotide sequence: TGTGCCAGCGGGACGCGTGCCGGGACTAGCGGGAGCACCACCTACGAGCAGTACTTC. The chain recombines TRBV7-9 with TRBJ2-7; 14 bases align to TRBD2. The CDR3 consists of 19 residues. Germline trimming cut 8 bases from V and 2 bases from J; bases unmatched to any gene: 17. Germline V lookup: CDR1 SEHNR, CDR2 FQNEAQ (reference sequence).